Shown below are 4 T cell receptor beta chains from a single sample sequenced in a study of T cell responses to AZD1222 COVID-19 vaccine. The data were produced by immunoSEQ multiplex PCR, yet TCRdb's version contains in-frame clones alone and is incomplete. The sample has tens of thousands of clones; more than 70% are singletons. The sample consisted of peripheral blood, taken on day 0 of AZD1222 vaccination. These receptors were taken from an adult in good health.

The chain links TRBV7-9 to TRBJ1-4; no clear D gene. V was shortened by 6 bases and J by 5 bases, with 10 bases between the two germline ends. Germline V CDR1 and CDR2: SEHNR, FQNEAQ (reference sequence). The CDR3 sequence is 13 residues long. DNA for the CDR3: TGTGCCAGCAGTATGGAGTACAATGAAAAACTGTTTTTT. Translated: CASSMEYNEKLFF.

CDR3 region: CASSQEIQGVGVYGYTF. CDR3 nucleotide sequence: TGTGCCAGCAGCCAAGAAATCCAGGGGGTAGGGGTCTATGGCTACACCTTC. The V and J genes are TRBV14 and TRBJ1-2; TRBD1 matches 7 bases. The CDR3 contains 17 residues. J gave up 4 bases and V 0 bases, and 11 bases lay outside the gene matches. The germline V gene encodes CDR1 SGHDN and CDR2 FVKESK.

The chain is built from TRBV5-1 and TRBJ2-1; 8 bases are shared with TRBD1. The CDR3 has 14 amino acids. Trimming cost V 9 bases and J 6 bases; bases outside gene matches: 11. CDR1 is SGHRS, CDR2 YFSETQ, per germline. As DNA, the CDR3 is TGCGCCACCGCGATACAGGGGGGTGGCAATGAGCAGTTCTTC. Its translation is CATAIQGGGNEQFF.

The rearrangement joins TRBV11-1 to TRBJ2-1; the D call may be TRBD1 or TRBD2 (5 bases each). The CDR3 is made up of 16 amino acids. Germline-derived CDR1 and CDR2 are SGHAT and FQDESV (reference sequence). V gave up 5 bases and J gave up 4 bases, with 18 bases separating them. CDR3 in amino acids: CASSASVSGAYNEQFF. In DNA, the CDR3 is TGTGCCAGCAGCGCATCTGTGTCCGGGGCATACAATGAGCAGTTCTTC.